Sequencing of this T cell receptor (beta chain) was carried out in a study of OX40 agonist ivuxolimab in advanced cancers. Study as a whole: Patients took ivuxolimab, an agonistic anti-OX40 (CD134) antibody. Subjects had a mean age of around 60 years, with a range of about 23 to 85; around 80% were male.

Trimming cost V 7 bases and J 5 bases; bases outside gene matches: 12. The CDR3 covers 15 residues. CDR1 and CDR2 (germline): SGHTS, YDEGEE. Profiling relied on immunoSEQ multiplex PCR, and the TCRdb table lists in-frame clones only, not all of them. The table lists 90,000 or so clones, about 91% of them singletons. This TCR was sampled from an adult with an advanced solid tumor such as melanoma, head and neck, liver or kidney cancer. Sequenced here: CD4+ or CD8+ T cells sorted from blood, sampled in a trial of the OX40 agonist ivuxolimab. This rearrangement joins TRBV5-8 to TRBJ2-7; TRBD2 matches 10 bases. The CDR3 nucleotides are TGTGCCAGCGGTCTTCGCGTAGCGGGAGGTGACGAGCAGTACTTC. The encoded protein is CASGLRVAGGDEQYF.